This T cell receptor (beta chain) derives from a study of cytomegalovirus exposure and HLA in healthy donors. General study results and limits: The productive fraction for most TCR beta V segments was about 90% or about 30% in an earlier analysis. TRBV6-2, TRBV6-3 and some other V segments were unresolvable in 87-base-pair reads.

Note on this clone: Its target is not known.

Amplification used 60 Vbeta primers and 13 Jbeta primers. Under the authors' procedure: In a later analysis, of around 83 million unique beta chains, approximately 10 million appeared in at least two donors. Assay: immunoSEQ multiplex PCR; the TCRdb copy retains only in-frame clones and omits some. That table is the source of V, J and clone size, and D and trimming were worked out from the DNA. The table has around 180,000 clones, about 77% seen once. The CDR3 extends over 13 amino acids. The trim removed 3 bases at V and 3 bases at J, leaving 0 bases unmatched. Germline loops: CDR1 SQVTM, CDR2 ANQGSEA.

The sequencing sample was made of PBMCs. The V gene is TRBV29-1, the J gene TRBJ1-4, with 8 bases aligning to TRBD1. The TCR was taken from a woman younger than 45 in good health and CMV-seropositive. This CDR3 is CSVEGQANEKLFF. The DNA for the CDR3 is TGCAGCGTTGAGGGACAGGCTAATGAAAAACTGTTTTTT.